The 26 T cell receptor beta chains below all came from one sample that was sequenced in a study of CXCR3-negative and CXCR3-positive naive CD8 T cells. Their specific antigens are unknown. The study, taken as a whole, reports: CXCR3-expressing naive cells carried TRB CDR3s more hydrophobic than those of CXCR3-negative naive cells.

5' RACE with UMI labels generated the TRB cDNA libraries. TCRdb re-called the 5' RACE reads and gives one entry per CDR3 protein, without DNA. The sample includes 120,000 to 150,000 distinct CDR3 sequences. Sequenced sample: naive CXCR3+ CD8+ T cells from blood. Subset in this sample: CD45RO-CCR7+CD27+CD95- naive CD8+ T cells expressing CXCR3 (TNR3+). The origin of the receptors is a human donor in good health. Some clones in this sample may be carry-over from other donors' samples.

The V call is TRBV20-1, the J call TRBJ2-7. The CDR3 sequence is 13 residues long. The germline CDR1 and CDR2 sequences are DFQATT and SNEGSKA (reference sequence). CDR3 sequence: CSASPLGRYEQYF.

The chain uses TRBV10-3 and TRBJ2-6; TCRdb reports TRBD1, a call that lacks DNA to check it against. Per germline, CDR1 ENHRY and CDR2 SYGVKD. The CDR3 is 18 amino acids. CDR3 protein: CAISEVEVRGSGANVLTF.

The chain links TRBV7-2 to TRBJ2-7. Per the germline V gene, CDR1 is SGHTA and CDR2 is FQGNSA. The CDR3 consists of 14 residues. The CDR3 loop reads CASSLGIGADEQYF.

The chain joins TRBV7-2 to TRBJ2-7; TCRdb names TRBD2, which stays unverified in the absence of DNA. Germline V gene data show CDR1 as SGHTA and CDR2 as FQGNSA. CDR3 size: 17 residues. CDR3 amino acids: CASSTLLVAGGNYEQYF.

This rearrangement joins TRBV27 to TRBJ1-1. The germline V gene encodes CDR1 MNHEY and CDR2 SMNVEV (reference sequence). The CDR3 is 13 residues long. CDR3: CASSFTANTEAFF.

V usage is TRBV12-3 or TRBV12-4 and J usage is TRBJ2-5; checking the TCRdb D call of TRBD1 is not possible without DNA. The length of the CDR3 is 14 residues. The CDR3 loop is CASSPDRGWETQYF.

V and J are TRBV6-2 or TRBV6-3 and TRBJ1-1. The CDR3 spans 12 residues. The germline gives CDR1 MNHEY, CDR2 SVGEGT. The CDR3 here is CASSYIAEEAFF.

The CDR3 sequence: CASSFGTSQYF. The V gene is TRBV12-3 or TRBV12-4, the J gene TRBJ2-7; TCRdb outputs TRBD1, but without DNA this stays unchecked. There are 11 residues in the CDR3.

V and J are TRBV12-3 or TRBV12-4 and TRBJ1-5; TCRdb gives TRBD1 as the D gene, but with no DNA this cannot be confirmed. The CDR3 has 15 amino acids. The CDR3 loop reads CASSGQGYSNQPQHF.

The gene calls are TRBV5-5 and TRBJ2-3. This CDR3 spans 15 amino acids. CDR1 and CDR2 from the germline V gene are SGHKS and YYEKEE (reference sequence). The CDR3 here is CASSLGVSSTDTQYF.

The V call is TRBV7-9, the J call TRBJ2-7. The CDR3 contains 14 residues. Per the germline V gene, CDR1 is SEHNR and CDR2 is FQNEAQ (reference sequence). CDR3 sequence reads: CASSLVVGIYEQYF.

The chain has TRBV4-2 and TRBJ2-1; TCRdb designates TRBD2, a call that cannot be tested without DNA. The germline V gene encodes CDR1 LGHNA and CDR2 YNFKEQ. CDR3 length: 20 residues. This chain's CDR3 is CASSQDRPELAGIFRNEQFF.

The CDR3 region is CASSSNLGGGDYEQYF. The gene calls are TRBV28 and TRBJ2-7; TCRdb reports TRBD1, a call that lacks DNA to check it against. This CDR3 has 16 amino acids. Germline loops: CDR1 MDHEN, CDR2 SYDVKM. Looking up the rest from reference TRBV28 and TRBJ2-7 gives the full variable domain: DVKVTQSSRYLVKRTGEKVFLECVQDMDHENMFWYRQDPGLGLRLIYFSYDVKMKEKGDIPEGYSVSREKKERFSLILESASTNQTSMYLCASSSNLGGGDYEQYFGPGTRLTVT.

The J gene is TRBJ2-5, the V gene TRBV5-1; TCRdb outputs TRBD2, but without DNA this stays unchecked. Germline-derived CDR1 and CDR2 are SGHRS and YFSETQ. This CDR3 region has 15 residues. The CDR3 sequence is CASSPVAGVWETQYF.

The chain combines TRBV11-1 with TRBJ2-7; absent DNA, TCRdb's TRBD1 call cannot be checked. Looked up from germline, CDR1 is SGHAT and CDR2 is FQDESV (reference sequence). CDR3 length: 15 amino acids. CDR3: CASSPRTGSSYEQYF.

The rearrangement links TRBV12-3 or TRBV12-4 to TRBJ1-3; TCRdb selects TRBD1, and the lack of DNA leaves this call unchecked. This CDR3 region has 14 residues. Here the CDR3 reads CASSDSTTINTIYF.

The V gene is TRBV14, the J gene TRBJ2-3; TCRdb's assignment of TRBD1 cannot be checked, as there is no DNA. The CDR3 has 14 residues. Germline V lookup: CDR1 SGHDN, CDR2 FVKESK. CDR3 loop: CASSRLAGGDTQYF.

The chain recombines TRBV30 with TRBJ2-3; TCRdb returns TRBD2, unconfirmable since there is no DNA. Looked up from germline, CDR1 is GTSNPN and CDR2 is SVGIG (reference sequence). This CDR3 is 11 amino acids long. CDR3 region: CAWSGGDTQYF.

The CDR3 here is CASSPDATGLYYGYTF. V and J are TRBV4-3 and TRBJ1-2; the TCRdb D gene call, TRBD1, has no DNA to confirm it. CDR1 is LGHNA and CDR2 is YSLEER in the germline V gene. There are 16 residues in the CDR3.

The chain uses TRBV4-3 and TRBJ2-6; the D gene TCRdb calls, TRBD1, cannot be checked with no DNA. CDR3 length: 17 amino acids. The germline gives CDR1 LGHNA, CDR2 YSLEER. The CDR3 region is CASSQETGGSGANVLTF.

This chain links TRBV29-1 with TRBJ1-2; TCRdb's assignment of TRBD1 cannot be checked, as there is no DNA. The CDR3 contains 11 residues. Germline values: CDR1 SQVTM, CDR2 ANQGSEA. Here the CDR3 reads CSVAGGHGYTF.

The gene calls are TRBV27 and TRBJ2-7; TCRdb's D call of TRBD1 is untestable without DNA. Germline values: CDR1 MNHEY, CDR2 SMNVEV (reference sequence). The length of the CDR3 is 14 residues. CDR3 sequence reads: CASSSGAVIIEQYF.

The chain couples TRBV6-5 to TRBJ2-7; checking the TCRdb D call of TRBD2 is not possible without DNA. The CDR3 is 18 residues long. Per the germline V gene, CDR1 is MNHEY and CDR2 is SVGAGI. This chain's CDR3 is CASSYPRLTLENPYEQYF.

The chain carries TRBV5-1 and TRBJ2-7. Germline CDR1 SGHRS, CDR2 YFSETQ. This CDR3 is 14 amino acids long. CDR3: CASSLAGNGYEQYF.

The rearrangement links TRBV27 to TRBJ1-1; as DNA is missing, the TRBD1 call by TCRdb cannot be tested. CDR1 MNHEY and CDR2 SMNVEV come from the germline V gene (reference sequence). The CDR3 has 14 residues. The CDR3 loop reads CASSSGQANTEAFF.

The CDR3 loop reads CSARDSQYYGYTF. J is TRBJ1-2 and V is TRBV20-1. This CDR3 contains 13 residues. The V gene's germline CDR1 is DFQATT and CDR2 SNEGSKA (reference sequence).